The 14 T cell receptor beta chains presented below share a single source sample, sequenced in a study of human T cells and chemical hapten exposure. TCRdb itself ran the RACE reads through MiXCR, one entry per CDR3 protein. The table lists roughly 50,000 distinct CDR3 sequences, about 10% of them singletons. Time point in this sample: patch test 2, 6 weeks after DPC sensitization. Described treatment: therapeutic diphenylcyclopropenone sensitization with weekly scalp DPC. Source: whole blood, taken in connection with sensitization to the hapten diphenylcyclopropenone (DPC). The source of these receptors is a woman in her fifties or sixties with alopecia areata. Some clones in this sample may be carry-over from other donors' samples.

This clonotype came up many times. V is TRBV19 and J is TRBJ2-7; 8 bases agree with TRBD1. After removal of 3 bases from V and 2 bases from J, the junction contained 3 bases not matched to a gene. The CDR3 length is 14 residues. From germline, CDR1 is LNHDA and CDR2 SQIVND (reference sequence). CDR3 protein: CASSMGQATYEQYF. The CDR3 region has the DNA TGTGCCAGTAGTATGGGACAGGCCACCTACGAGCAGTACTTC.

This clonotype was recorded a few times. The chain recombines TRBV6-5 with TRBJ1-6; D ambiguous. The CDR3 runs 14 residues. The germline V gene encodes CDR1 MNHEY and CDR2 SVGAGI. V was trimmed by 2 bases and J by 9 bases, leaving 11 bases between them. The CDR3 DNA sequence: TGTGCCAGCAGTTACCAGCGGGAGGGTTCACCCCTCCACTTT. It yields the protein CASSYQREGSPLHF.

This clonotype was counted ten times or more. This chain uses TRBV3-1 with TRBJ1-1; no reliable D call. The CDR3 runs 15 residues. V shed 1 base and J shed 6 bases, with 15 bases lying between them. Germline lookup yields CDR1 LGHDT and CDR2 YNNKEL (reference sequence). CDR3: CASSQVPVPDAEAFF. CDR3 DNA: TGTGCCAGCAGCCAAGTGCCCGTCCCGGACGCTGAAGCTTTCTTT.

V gene TRBV7-6 combines with J gene TRBJ2-2, with TRBD2 identical over 11 bases. V lost 5 bases, J lost 2 bases, and 10 bases stayed unmatched. CDR1 SGHVS and CDR2 FNYEAQ come from the germline V gene. The CDR3 covers 18 residues. The CDR3 DNA follows: TGTGCCAGCAGCCTAGAGCGACTAGCGGGACTCAACACCGGGGAGCTGTTTTTT. This sequence encodes CASSLERLAGLNTGELFF.

The chain employs TRBV29-1 and TRBJ1-1, with TRBD1 matching over 10 bases. Germline CDR1 SQVTM, CDR2 ANQGSEA. This CDR3 is built from 14 residues. V shed 7 bases, J shed 1 base, and the junction held 6 bases outside the gene matches. CDR3 nucleotides: TGCAGCGGGGGACAGGGGCTCAAGAACACTGAAGCTTTCTTT. Its translation is CSGGQGLKNTEAFF.

This clonotype was detected ten times or more. V usage is TRBV28 and J usage is TRBJ1-5, with D hard to call. CDR1 is MDHEN and CDR2 is SYDVKM in the germline V gene. Trimming took off 4 bases at V and 0 bases at J, with 10 bases between the two ends. The CDR3 has 15 amino acids. Here the CDR3 reads CASSSPGYSNQPQHF. In DNA form, the CDR3 reads TGTGCCAGCAGTTCCCCCGGGTATAGCAATCAGCCCCAGCATTTT.

This clonotype was seen at least ten times. J is TRBJ2-1 and V is TRBV10-2; TRBD2 agrees at 8 bases. CDR1 is WSHSY and CDR2 is SAAADI in the germline V gene. This CDR3 region has 15 residues. V lost 2 bases and J lost 4; bases outside the gene matches: 4. The CDR3, as DNA: TGCGCCAGCAGTGAGGGGTCTAGCGGGTACAATGAGCAGTTCTTC. Protein product: CASSEGSSGYNEQFF.

This clonotype was observed a handful of times. The CDR3 is CASSPNPPSNQPQHF. Written as DNA, the CDR3 is TGTGCCAGCAGCCCGAACCCCCCTAGCAATCAGCCCCAGCATTTT. V and J are TRBV11-2 and TRBJ1-5; D is unclear. The germline gives CDR1 SGHAT, CDR2 FQNNGV. The ends were cut back, 5 bases at V and 0 bases at J, with 11 bases in the middle. This CDR3 spans 15 amino acids. Filled out from reference TRBV11-2 and TRBJ1-5, the complete variable domain reads EAGVAQSPRYKIIEKRQSVAFWCNPISGHATLYWYQQILGQGPKLLIQFQNNGVVDDSQLPKDRFSAERLKGVDSTLKIQPAKLEDSAVYLCASSPNPPSNQPQHFGDGTRLSIL.

This clonotype has ten or more counts. J is TRBJ1-5 and V is TRBV12-3 or TRBV12-4; a possible D gene is TRBD1 (5 bases). CDR3 length: 16 amino acids. The germline V and J ends were trimmed by 6 bases and 4 bases, with 19 bases remaining between them. CDR3 in amino acids: CASSLRGGLGNQPQHF. The CDR3 DNA follows: TGTGCCAGCAGCCTCCGCGGGGGACTTGGGAATCAGCCCCAGCATTTT.

This clonotype was found many times. The chain links TRBV6-2 or TRBV6-3 to TRBJ2-7; D gene ambiguous. Germline V gene lookup returns CDR1 MNHEY and CDR2 SVGEGT. The CDR3 runs to 12 residues. Trimming removed 6 bases from V and 5 bases from J, with 11 bases in between. The CDR3 bases are TGTGCCAGCAGGTCCCTGGGCCACGAGCAGTACTTC. Its protein is CASRSLGHEQYF.

The chain links TRBV6-1 to TRBJ1-1, with a weak D call TRBD1 (5 bases). V shed 1 base and J shed 4 bases, with 13 bases lying between them. CDR1 is MNHNS and CDR2 is SASEGT in the germline V gene. The CDR3 has 15 residues. CDR3 bases: TGTGCCAGCAGTGAAGGTGGGGGGTGGGCCACTGAAGCTTTCTTT. It codes for CASSEGGGWATEAFF.

The chain has TRBV29-1 and TRBJ1-1; unclear D gene. With 5 bases removed from V and 4 bases from J, the gap between germline ends came to 5 bases. The germline gives CDR1 SQVTM, CDR2 ANQGSEA. CDR3 length: 10 residues. Here the CDR3 DNA reads TGCAGCGTTCGTGCCACTGAAGCTTTCTTT. Translation gives CSVRATEAFF.

This clonotype was seen ten or more times. This sequence joins TRBV6-1 and TRBJ1-6; D is possibly TRBD1 (6 bases). This CDR3 is 17 amino acids long. The V gene's germline CDR1 is MNHNS and CDR2 SASEGT. Deletions cut 1 base from V and 8 bases from J, with 18 bases between. CDR3 sequence reads: CASSEGLYRVADSPLHF. The CDR3 nucleotides read TGTGCCAGCAGTGAAGGATTATACAGGGTTGCGGATTCACCCCTCCACTTT.

This sequence joins TRBV20-1 and TRBJ2-7; 10 bases are shared with TRBD2. The V and J ends lost 6 bases and 5 bases, in that order; junction bases with no gene match: 16. This CDR3 region has 16 residues. Germline V gives CDR1 DFQATT, CDR2 SNEGSKA (reference sequence). Here the CDR3 reads CSAERLEREGGDEQYF. The CDR3, as DNA: TGCAGTGCGGAACGATTAGAGCGGGAGGGCGGCGACGAGCAGTACTTC.